The 17 T cell receptor beta chains reported below all come from one sample, sequenced in a study of metastatic and nonmetastatic thyroid tumors. TCRdb re-analyzed the PCR reads using MiXCR. This sample has just over 15,000 clones, with 3% to 4% found just once. Ahead of thyroid surgery, no patient had received treatment of any kind. Sequences were obtained from tumor tissue. Every receptor here comes from a female donor with papillary thyroid cancer or a benign thyroid nodule (not recorded which). Some clones in this sample may be carry-over from other donors' samples.

This chain joins TRBV11-3 and TRBJ1-1; 10 nucleotides agree with TRBD1. Germline values: CDR1 SGHNT, CDR2 YENEEA. CDR3 length: 14 amino acids. The V and J ends lost 5 bases and 4 bases, in that order; junction bases with no gene match: 4. Here the CDR3 DNA reads TGTGCCAGCAGCCCACGACAGGGGGCCACTGAAGCTTTCTTT. The encoded protein is CASSPRQGATEAFF.

This sequence joins TRBV12-3 or TRBV12-4 and TRBJ1-2; D may be TRBD1 (6 bases). The V end lost 6 bases, the J end lost 2 bases, and 10 bases lay between the germline ends. The CDR3 is 13 amino acids. CDR3 in DNA: TGTGCCAGCAGCCTGACAGGAAACTATGGCTACACCTTC. It yields the protein CASSLTGNYGYTF.

The V gene is TRBV28, the J gene TRBJ2-3; possibly TRBD2 for D (7 bases). The CDR3 is made up of 17 amino acids. The V end lost 4 bases, the J end lost 3 bases, and 20 bases lay between the germline ends. CDR1 is MDHEN, CDR2 SYDVKM, per germline. The CDR3 reads CASSSTVGGRGTDTQYF. CDR3 coding DNA: TGTGCCAGCAGTTCCACCGTCGGGGGGCGCGGGACAGATACGCAGTATTTT.

This chain joins TRBV3-1 and TRBJ2-2; D might be TRBD2 (6 bases). Trimming stripped 5 bases from V and 2 bases from J, with 18 bases between. CDR3 size: 17 residues. The germline gives CDR1 LGHDT, CDR2 YNNKEL (reference sequence). The CDR3 DNA follows: TGTGCCAGCAGCTTCATCTATGCGGCGGGAAACACCGGGGAGCTGTTTTTT. It is translated as CASSFIYAAGNTGELFF.

The chain links TRBV5-1 to TRBJ2-2; weak D call: TRBD1 (5 bases). Trimming pared 0 bases from V and 4 bases from J, leaving 10 bases between. Per the germline V gene, CDR1 is SGHRS and CDR2 is YFSETQ. This CDR3 comprises 15 residues. CDR3 residues: CASSLVAGATGELFF. The CDR3, as DNA: TGCGCCAGCAGCTTGGTGGCTGGGGCCACCGGGGAGCTGTTTTTT. Together with reference TRBV5-1 and TRBJ2-2, the CDR3 gives the full variable domain: KAGVTQTPRYLIKTRGQQVTLSCSPISGHRSVSWYQQTPGQGLQFLFEYFSETQRNKGNFPGRFSGRQFSNSRSEMNVSTLELGDSALYLCASSLVAGATGELFFGEGSRLTVL.

This clone was recorded a few times. The chain is built from TRBV19 and TRBJ1-2; 9 bases match TRBD1. V was clipped by 6 bases and J by 3 bases; unmatched bases: 8. The CDR3 is 15 amino acids. The germline V gene encodes CDR1 LNHDA and CDR2 SQIVND (reference sequence). CDR3 DNA sequence: TGTGCCAGTAGAATCACAGGGGGCGAGGACTATGGCTACACCTTC. It is translated as CASRITGGEDYGYTF.

The chain joins TRBV6-2 or TRBV6-3 to TRBJ1-5; 7 nucleotides align to TRBD1. The CDR3 has 14 amino acids. The germline V gene has CDR1 MNHEY and CDR2 SVGEGT. Losses at the gene ends were 2 bases for V and 6 bases for J; bases not matched to a gene: 4. CDR3 protein: CASSYAGGGQPQHF. The CDR3 DNA sequence: TGTGCCAGCAGTTACGCAGGGGGTGGTCAGCCCCAGCATTTT.

This clone is labeled medium-sized. V gene TRBV7-9 combines with J gene TRBJ1-1, with D unclear. The germline gives CDR1 SEHNR, CDR2 FQNEAQ (reference sequence). The V end was cut by 5 bases, the J end by 8 bases, with 15 bases between. This CDR3 comprises 13 residues. CDR3 in DNA: TGTGCCAGCAGCGCAACTACAGCCCACGAAGCTTTCTTT. Translating gives CASSATTAHEAFF.

This chain uses TRBV20-1 with TRBJ1-2, with D possibly TRBD1 on 5 matching bases. This CDR3 is built from 12 residues. Germline V gene lookup returns CDR1 DFQATT and CDR2 SNEGSKA (reference sequence). The V and J ends lost 1 base and 6 bases respectively, with 9 bases between them. The CDR3 region is CSARGQPNGYTF. Written as DNA, the CDR3 is TGCAGTGCTAGAGGACAGCCCAATGGCTACACCTTC.

Here the CDR3 DNA reads TGTGCCAGCAGCTTAGAAAAGGACAGCTGGACCGGGGAGCTGTTTTTT. Translation: CASSLEKDSWTGELFF. V is TRBV7-6 and J is TRBJ2-2, with D possibly matching TRBD1 (6 bases). This CDR3 region has 16 residues. Trimming shortened V by 1 base and J by 5 bases, and 14 bases separated the two germline ends. Germline-derived CDR1 and CDR2 are SGHVS and FNYEAQ.

This clone was seen a handful of times. The chain uses TRBV28 and TRBJ2-1, with 15 positions matching TRBD2. Germline CDR1 and CDR2: MDHEN and SYDVKM. The CDR3 is 19 amino acids. V lost 5 bases and J lost 1; bases outside the gene matches: 9. In DNA, the CDR3 is TGTGCCAGCAGTCTCCCTCGGACTAGCGGGGGGGCGTCCTACAATGAGCAGTTCTTC. As protein: CASSLPRTSGGASYNEQFF.

The V call is TRBV5-5, the J call TRBJ2-7, with D perhaps TRBD2 (6 bases). The CDR3 length is 14 residues. The V end was cut by 0 bases, the J end by 3 bases, with 10 bases between. The germline CDR1 and CDR2 sequences are SGHKS and YYEKEE (reference sequence). For the CDR3, the DNA is TGTGCCAGCAGCTTGGTCGGAGGGGACTACGAGCAGTACTTC. Amino acids: CASSLVGGDYEQYF.

The chain joins TRBV4-1 to TRBJ1-1; perhaps TRBD1 as D (5 bases). V lost 5 bases and J 6 bases, leaving 19 bases between the germline ends. The CDR3 spans 15 residues. Looked up from germline, CDR1 is MGHRA and CDR2 is YSYEKL. The CDR3 loop reads CASSVRDSSGAEAFF. The CDR3 nucleotides are TGCGCCAGCAGCGTCCGGGACTCTAGTGGGGCTGAAGCTTTCTTT.

This clone appeared a few times. The gene calls are TRBV7-3 and TRBJ1-2, with 7 bases identical to TRBD1. This CDR3 is built from 13 residues. V shed 5 bases and J 4 bases; nucleotides not matched to a gene: 4. CDR1 and CDR2 from the germline V gene are SGHTA and FQGTGA. The CDR3 region is CASSRQGGYGYTF. For the CDR3, the DNA is TGTGCCAGCAGCCGACAGGGAGGCTATGGCTACACCTTC.

The chain couples TRBV19 to TRBJ2-1; D may be TRBD2 (5 bases). This CDR3 comprises 15 residues. V lost 3 bases to trimming and J lost 8 bases, with 17 bases between them. Per germline, CDR1 LNHDA and CDR2 SQIVND (reference sequence). CDR3 region: CASSILAGSEDEQFF. Written as DNA, the CDR3 is TGTGCCAGTAGTATCCTAGCTGGTAGCGAGGATGAGCAGTTCTTC.

This chain connects TRBV20-1 to TRBJ2-2; 10 bases fit TRBD2. This CDR3 has 14 amino acids. J lost 3 bases, V lost 2 bases, and 0 bases had no gene match. Looked up from germline, CDR1 is DFQATT and CDR2 is SNEGSKA (reference sequence). The CDR3 DNA follows: TGCAGTGCTAGACTAGCGGGAGACACCGGGGAGCTGTTTTTT. It yields the protein CSARLAGDTGELFF.

CDR3 DNA sequence: TGTGCCAGCAGAATAAGTGGTACTCTCTCTGGAAACACCATATATTTT. Its translation is CASRISGTLSGNTIYF. The chain combines TRBV6-2 or TRBV6-3 with TRBJ1-3; no definite D call. Deletions cut 6 bases from V and 0 bases from J, with 15 bases between. The V gene's germline CDR1 is MNHEY and CDR2 SVGEGT. The CDR3 consists of 16 residues.